There are many counts of the clone carrying this T cell receptor beta chain. Antigen: not known. The authors amplified TCR beta CDR3 regions, and they did so from RNA transcripts for repertoire sequencing. The first round was an RT-PCR with HTBI primers, and the second round was a multiplex PCR. TCRdb independently ran MiXCR on the multiplex PCR reads; one entry per CDR3 protein. Here the sample spans approximately 160,000 distinct CDR3 sequences, around 39% being singletons. Germline V gives CDR1 SGHRS, CDR2 YFSETQ. Between the trimmed V and J ends, which lost 2 bases and 10 bases, there was a span of 19 bases. The CDR3 has 16 amino acids. This entry is derived from a study of Graves' ophthalmopathy and Graves' hyperthyroidism. Study overall: The authors collected peripheral blood at initial diagnosis, before any treatment.

General study findings and limits: The majority of expanded thyroid clonotypes above 0.001 frequency also occurred in blood.

The sequencing sample was made of peripheral blood. The clonotype was recovered from a young man with Graves' ophthalmopathy. The V and J genes are TRBV5-1 and TRBJ1-6; D uncertain. CDR3 sequence (DNA): TGCGCCAGCAGCTTACCGACCGGGAGGGAGGCCTCACCCCTCCACTTT. This codes for CASSLPTGREASPLHF.